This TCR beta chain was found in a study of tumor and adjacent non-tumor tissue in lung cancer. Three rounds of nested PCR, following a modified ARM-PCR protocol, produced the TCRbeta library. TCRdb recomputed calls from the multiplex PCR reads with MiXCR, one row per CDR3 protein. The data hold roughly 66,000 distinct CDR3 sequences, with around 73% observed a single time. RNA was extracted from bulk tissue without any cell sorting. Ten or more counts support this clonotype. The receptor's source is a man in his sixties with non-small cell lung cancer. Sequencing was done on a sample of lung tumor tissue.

CDR3 coding DNA: TGTGCCAGCAGTGCCTGGGGGGCTCTCAATGGCGAGCAGTACTTC. This gives the protein CASSAWGALNGEQYF. The chain has TRBV28 and TRBJ2-7; TRBD1 or TRBD2 may be the D gene (6 bases each). Germline CDR1 is MDHEN and CDR2 is SYDVKM. V lost 5 bases and J lost 6, with 20 bases in between. This CDR3 has 15 residues. Together with reference TRBV28 and TRBJ2-7, the CDR3 gives the full variable domain: DVKVTQSSRYLVKRTGEKVFLECVQDMDHENMFWYRQDPGLGLRLIYFSYDVKMKEKGDIPEGYSVSREKKERFSLILESASTNQTSMYLCASSAWGALNGEQYFGPGTRLTVT.